These 9 T cell receptor beta chains were all obtained from the same sample, sequenced in a study of cytomegalovirus exposure and HLA in healthy donors. The primer mix had 60 Vbeta and 13 Jbeta primers. Generated by immunoSEQ multiplex PCR, the TCRdb table keeps only in-frame clones and is missing some. The repertoire consists of 150,000 to 170,000 clones, with 75% to 85% occurring once and the leading ten covering roughly 5.5%. Sequenced sample: PBMCs. The origin of the receptors is a woman in her thirties or forties in good health and CMV-seropositive.

The rearrangement uses TRBV30 and TRBJ2-1, with TRBD2 identical over 10 bases. The CDR3 is 19 residues long. The V gene's germline CDR1 is GTSNPN and CDR2 SVGIG (reference sequence). The V segment lost 0 bases and the J segment 4 bases; nucleotides outside the gene matches: 15. CDR3 nucleotides: TGTGCCTGGAGTGTACGTGTCTTGGGTAGCGGGAGGACTTACAATGAGCAGTTCTTC. Protein sequence: CAWSVRVLGSGRTYNEQFF.

The chain joins TRBV19 to TRBJ2-2; 10 bases fit TRBD2. The CDR3 sequence is 15 residues long. The ends lost 7 bases at V and 7 bases at J; junction bases unmatched: 9. The germline V gene has CDR1 LNHDA and CDR2 SQIVND (reference sequence). The CDR3 coding sequence is TGTGCCAGTAACTTACTAGCGGGAACTATCGGGGAGCTGTTTTTT. Its translation: CASNLLAGTIGELFF.

This clone was detected only a few times. This sequence joins TRBV6-1 and TRBJ2-7; the match to TRBD1 covers 7 bases. Losses at the gene ends were 2 bases for V and 3 bases for J; bases not matched to a gene: 19. The germline CDR1 and CDR2 sequences are MNHNS and SASEGT. This CDR3 has 19 residues. The CDR3 spells CASSEIGEIRTGQNYEQYF. The CDR3 DNA sequence: TGTGCCAGCAGTGAAATCGGGGAAATCAGGACAGGTCAAAACTACGAGCAGTACTTC.

The chain joins TRBV10-3 to TRBJ1-5; TRBD1 aligns across 9 bases. The CDR3 spans 15 residues. The V and J ends lost 0 bases and 4 bases, in that order; junction bases with no gene match: 1. In germline, CDR1 is ENHRY, CDR2 SYGVKD. The CDR3 region has the DNA TGTGCCATCAGTGAGTCGACAGGGGGGAATCAGCCCCAGCATTTT. It translates to CAISESTGGNQPQHF.

V gene TRBV25-1 combines with J gene TRBJ2-5; the D gene is possibly TRBD1 (5 bases). The germline V gene has CDR1 MGHDK and CDR2 SYGVNS. V lost 5 bases, J lost 7 bases, and 14 bases lay in between. The CDR3 contains 13 residues. In nucleotides, the CDR3 is TGTGCCAGCAGTCTATCGGACATGGGGACCCAGTACTTC. It specifies CASSLSDMGTQYF.

This clone was seen a handful of times. The CDR3 reads CASSWMNPETEAFF. The CDR3 DNA is TGCGCCAGCAGCTGGATGAACCCGGAGACTGAAGCTTTCTTT. J is TRBJ1-1 and V is TRBV5-1; D not certain. This CDR3 has 14 residues. Germline CDR1 is SGHRS and CDR2 is YFSETQ. Trimming stripped 3 bases from V and 5 bases from J, with 14 bases between.

The table lists this clone with a count of one. The rearrangement joins TRBV7-8 to TRBJ1-4; D not certain. This CDR3 comprises 14 residues. Germline lookup yields CDR1 SGHVS and CDR2 FQNEAQ. V lost 5 bases, J lost 4 bases, and 11 bases lay in between. CDR3 sequence reads: CASSITNYNEKLFF. CDR3 coding DNA: TGTGCCAGCAGCATTACCAACTATAATGAAAAACTGTTTTTT.

This clone was recorded once. The V and J genes are TRBV30 and TRBJ1-5, with a possible D match to TRBD1 (6 bases). Germline V gene lookup returns CDR1 GTSNPN and CDR2 SVGIG (reference sequence). The CDR3 is 13 amino acids. The V end was cut by 5 bases, the J end by 1 base, with 9 bases between. The CDR3 sequence: CAWGTKSNQPQHF. CDR3 DNA sequence: TGTGCCTGGGGGACAAAAAGCAATCAGCCCCAGCATTTT.

The chain couples TRBV19 to TRBJ2-1; 8 bases match TRBD2. From germline, CDR1 is LNHDA and CDR2 SQIVND (reference sequence). The CDR3 sequence is 15 residues long. Trimming at V came to 3 bases and at J to 4 bases, leaving 5 bases not matched to a gene. The CDR3 spells CASSIVLAEYNEQFF. CDR3 DNA sequence: TGTGCCAGTAGTATTGTACTAGCGGAATACAATGAGCAGTTCTTC.